This passage covers 8 T cell receptor beta chains from one sample sequenced in a study of molecular identifiers for immune sequencing clone quantification. From the PCR reads, TCRdb called clonotypes with MiXCR, one entry per CDR3 protein. This table holds about 640,000 distinct CDR3 sequences, less than 20% found once. Sequenced material: naive CD8+ T cells from blood, with Jurkat cell RNA spiked in. Regarding subset: FACS-sorted CD8+CD4-CCR7+CD45RA+ naive T cells. The receptors were gathered from a human donor in good health. Some libraries in this study had Jurkat cell RNA spiked in.

This clonotype appeared once. This clone may be a read error of a much larger clone one base away. This sequence joins TRBV4-1 and TRBJ1-5, with D hard to call. Per germline, CDR1 MGHRA and CDR2 YSYEKL. This CDR3 is 16 amino acids long. With 4 bases removed from V and 0 bases from J, the gap between germline ends came to 13 bases. CDR3 DNA sequence: TGCGCCAGCAGCCTTGAATACGGTAATAGCAATCAGCCCCAGCATTTT. Translating it yields CASSLEYGNSNQPQHF.

The chain has TRBV7-9 and TRBJ2-7; D is ambiguous. This CDR3 has 15 amino acids. The V gene lost 4 bases and the J gene lost 0 bases, with 13 bases spanning the gap. From germline, CDR1 is SEHNR and CDR2 FQNEAQ (reference sequence). The CDR3 DNA follows: TGTGCCAGCAGCTGCAGCCTGACGTCCTCCTACGAGCAGTACTTC. Translation gives CASSCSLTSSYEQYF.

This clonotype was recorded many times. The rearrangement links TRBV4-3 to TRBJ1-4; D unresolved. Germline V gives CDR1 LGHNA, CDR2 YSLEER. The V end lost 0 bases, the J end lost 7 bases, and 15 bases lay between the germline ends. The CDR3 has 16 residues. This chain's CDR3 is CASSQDLGGFSEKLFF. CDR3 DNA: TGCGCCAGCAGCCAAGATCTGGGCGGCTTTAGTGAAAAACTGTTTTTT.

This clonotype was seen at least ten times. The chain is built from TRBV28 and TRBJ2-5; no definite D call. Trimming removed 7 bases from V and 0 bases from J, with 6 bases in between. This CDR3 spans 12 amino acids. Looked up from germline, CDR1 is MDHEN and CDR2 is SYDVKM. CDR3 DNA: TGTGCCAGCACCTGGGACCAAGAGACCCAGTACTTC. The encoded protein is CASTWDQETQYF. The full variable domain, with the rest looked up from reference TRBV28 and TRBJ2-5, is DVKVTQSSRYLVKRTGEKVFLECVQDMDHENMFWYRQDPGLGLRLIYFSYDVKMKEKGDIPEGYSVSREKKERFSLILESASTNQTSMYLCASTWDQETQYFGPGTRLLVL.

The genes are TRBV3-1 and TRBJ2-5, with 9 positions matching TRBD2. This CDR3 has 16 residues. The ends lost 6 bases at V and 0 bases at J; junction bases unmatched: 8. Germline V gene data show CDR1 as LGHDT and CDR2 as YNNKEL (reference sequence). The CDR3 DNA reads TGTGCCAGCAGTCCTAGCGGGAATCCGTACCAAGAGACCCAGTACTTC. Residues: CASSPSGNPYQETQYF.

This clonotype was observed at least ten times. The chain links TRBV12-2 to TRBJ2-7. TRBV12-2 is labeled a pseudogene. The CDR3 spans 14 residues. The CDR3 protein is CASRFLIFRYEQYF. CDR3 nucleotide sequence: TGTGCAAGTCGCTTCCTTATTTTCCGGTACGAGCAGTACTTC.

This clonotype was seen many times. J is TRBJ2-3 and V is TRBV3-1, with 8 bases lining up with TRBD2. In germline, CDR1 is LGHDT, CDR2 YNNKEL (reference sequence). Trimming cost V 4 bases and J 5 bases; bases outside gene matches: 20. There are 19 residues in the CDR3. The CDR3 bases are TGTGCCAGCAGCCCACTACAGTGGAGTAGCGGGGACGCACAAGATACGCAGTATTTT. Translated, it gives CASSPLQWSSGDAQDTQYF.

Details on this clonotype: This may stem from a read error, because a much larger clone lies one nucleotide away. This rearrangement joins TRBV28 to TRBJ1-1; unclear D gene. The CDR3 contains 13 residues. Germline CDR1 MDHEN, CDR2 SYDVKM. The CDR3 DNA follows: TGTGCCAGCAGCCCATCTAGGTCAACTGAAGCTCTCTTT. It encodes CASSPSRSTEALF.